The source of this T cell receptor (beta chain) is a study of T cells in Graves' hyperthyroidism and ophthalmopathy. As for the study in general: It was at initial diagnosis, before any treatment, that peripheral blood was collected.

Amplified TCR beta CDR3 regions came from RNA transcripts. RT-PCR in the first round (using the HTBI primer set) targeted the TCR CDR3. TCRdb independently ran MiXCR on the multiplex PCR reads; one entry per CDR3 protein. The sample holds 300,000 to 450,000 distinct CDR3 sequences, around an eighth seen once. This clonotype was detected ten times or more. Unmatched junction bases numbered 5, after V lost 1 base and J lost 9 bases. In germline, CDR1 is MNHEY, CDR2 SMNVEV (reference sequence). CDR3 length: 15 amino acids. Ahead of any ophthalmopathy symptoms, the blood sample was obtained at the first diagnosis of hyperthyroidism.

Sequenced sample: blood. This rearrangement joins TRBV27 to TRBJ2-1, with 11 bases that match TRBD2. The TCR was taken from a young man with Graves' hyperthyroidism that later progressed to Graves' ophthalmopathy. The CDR3 loop reads CASSLLAGGPGEQFF. In nucleotides, the CDR3 is TGTGCCAGCAGTTTATTAGCGGGGGGGCCGGGTGAGCAGTTCTTC.